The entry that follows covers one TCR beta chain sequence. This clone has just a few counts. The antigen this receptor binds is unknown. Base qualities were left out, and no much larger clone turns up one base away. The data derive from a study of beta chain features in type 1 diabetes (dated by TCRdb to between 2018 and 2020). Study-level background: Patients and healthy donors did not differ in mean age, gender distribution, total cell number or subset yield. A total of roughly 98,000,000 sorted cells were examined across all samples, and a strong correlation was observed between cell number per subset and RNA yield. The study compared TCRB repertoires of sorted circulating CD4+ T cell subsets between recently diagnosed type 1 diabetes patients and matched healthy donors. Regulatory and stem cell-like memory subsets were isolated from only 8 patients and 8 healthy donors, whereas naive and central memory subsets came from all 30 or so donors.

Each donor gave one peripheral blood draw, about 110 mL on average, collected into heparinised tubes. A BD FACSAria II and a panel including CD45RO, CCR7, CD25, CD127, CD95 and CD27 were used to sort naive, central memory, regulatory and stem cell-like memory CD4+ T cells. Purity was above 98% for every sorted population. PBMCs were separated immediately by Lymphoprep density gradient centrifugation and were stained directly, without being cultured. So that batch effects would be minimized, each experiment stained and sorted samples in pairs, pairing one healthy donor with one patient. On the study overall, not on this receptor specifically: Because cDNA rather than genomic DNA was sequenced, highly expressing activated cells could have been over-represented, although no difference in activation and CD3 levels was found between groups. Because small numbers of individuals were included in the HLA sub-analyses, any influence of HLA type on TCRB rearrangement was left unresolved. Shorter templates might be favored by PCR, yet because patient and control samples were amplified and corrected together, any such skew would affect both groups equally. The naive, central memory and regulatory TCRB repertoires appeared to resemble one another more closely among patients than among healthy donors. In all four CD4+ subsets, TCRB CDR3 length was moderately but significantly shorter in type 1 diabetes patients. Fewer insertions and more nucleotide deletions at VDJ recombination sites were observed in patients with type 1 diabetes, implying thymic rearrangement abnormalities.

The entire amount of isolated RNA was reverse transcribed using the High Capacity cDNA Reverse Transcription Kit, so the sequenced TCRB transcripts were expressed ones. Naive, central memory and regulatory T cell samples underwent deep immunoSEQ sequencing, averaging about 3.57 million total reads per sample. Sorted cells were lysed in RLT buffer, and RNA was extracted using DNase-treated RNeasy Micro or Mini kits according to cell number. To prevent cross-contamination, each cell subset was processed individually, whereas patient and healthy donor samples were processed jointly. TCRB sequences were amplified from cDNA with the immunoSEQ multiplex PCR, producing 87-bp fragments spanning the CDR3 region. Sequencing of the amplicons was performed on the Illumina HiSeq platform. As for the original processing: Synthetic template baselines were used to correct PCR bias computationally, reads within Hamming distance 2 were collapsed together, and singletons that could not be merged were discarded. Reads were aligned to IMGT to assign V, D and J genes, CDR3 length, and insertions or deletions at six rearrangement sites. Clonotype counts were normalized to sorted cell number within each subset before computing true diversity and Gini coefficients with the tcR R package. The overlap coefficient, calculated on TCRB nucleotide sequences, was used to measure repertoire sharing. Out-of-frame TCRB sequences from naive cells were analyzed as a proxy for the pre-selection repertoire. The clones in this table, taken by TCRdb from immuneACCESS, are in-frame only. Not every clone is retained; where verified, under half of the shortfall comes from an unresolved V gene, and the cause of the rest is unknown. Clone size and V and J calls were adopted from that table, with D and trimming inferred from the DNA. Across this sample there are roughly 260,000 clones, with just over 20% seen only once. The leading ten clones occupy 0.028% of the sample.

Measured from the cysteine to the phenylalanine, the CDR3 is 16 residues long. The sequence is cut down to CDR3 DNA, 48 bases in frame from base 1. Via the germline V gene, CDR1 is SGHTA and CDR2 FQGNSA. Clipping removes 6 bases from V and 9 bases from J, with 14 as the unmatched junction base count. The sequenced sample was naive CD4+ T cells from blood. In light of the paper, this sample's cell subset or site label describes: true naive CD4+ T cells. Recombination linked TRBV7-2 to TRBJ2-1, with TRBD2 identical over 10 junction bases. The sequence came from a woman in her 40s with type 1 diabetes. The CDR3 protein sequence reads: CASSKGRLAGEGEQFF. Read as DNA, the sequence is TGTGCCAGCAGTAAAGGGAGGCTAGCGGGAGAAGGTGAGCAGTTCTTC.